This TCR beta chain came from a study of blood T cell repertoires in COVID-19. Study in general: COVID-19 samples, acute and convalescent, were from the United States, Italy and Spain.

This clone was seen just once. Per the original methods: How many nucleated cells were present was estimated from reference gene primer amplification. TCRdb's copy holds only in-frame clones and misses some; the assay was immunoSEQ multiplex PCR. For V, J and clone size, that table is used; D and trimming come from the DNA. In the table there are some 300,000 clones, about 91% of which are singletons. CDR1 is SGHAT, CDR2 FQNNGV, per germline. V shed 2 bases and J shed 3 bases, with 5 bases lying between them. CDR3 size: 12 residues. The sequence was obtained from a woman in her 30s who had recovered from COVID-19. Sequencing was carried out using peripheral blood. This sequence joins TRBV11-2 and TRBJ2-7; D remains ambiguous. CDR3 amino acids: CASSLFYYEQYF. The CDR3 nucleotides read TGTGCCAGCAGCTTATTTTACTACGAGCAGTACTTC.